This T cell receptor beta chain was recorded in a study of blood T cell repertoires in COVID-19 (dated by TCRdb to the early 2020s). For context, the study as a whole: Samples covering the acute and convalescent phases of COVID-19 were provided by collaborators in the United States, Italy and Spain. The repertoires were released in a freely available public database intended as a resource for research on the immune response to SARS-CoV-2. The dataset comprised deeply sampled blood TCRbeta repertoires from subjects exposed to, actively infected with, or recovered from COVID-19. The material from the prospective study consisted of cDNA or gDNA derived from T cells, B-cell-depleted T cells, or PBMCs. Nearly every sample came with metadata listing a de-identified subject ID, COVID-19 status, age in years and sex. Where HLA class I and class II types were available, the types were taken from metadata supplied by the sample provider, not from assay-based typing. The samples were drawn from the first 160 participants of the ongoing ImmuneRACE study and from 950 to 1,500 subjects provided by 6 global collaborators. Study-wide findings and limitations: The quantity of clinical and demographic metadata differed by source and by participant and was supplied without curation.

Whole blood was collected in K2EDTA tubes by collaborating institutions according to the institutions' own protocols. For TCRbeta analysis, collaborator samples were shipped as frozen whole blood, as isolated PBMCs, or as DNA extracted from either sample type. Compared with germline, V lacks 5 bases and J lacks 0 bases; bases without a gene match: 3. Its CDR3 holds 14 amino acids, cysteine through phenylalanine. Here the CDR3 DNA is all that survives: 42 bases in frame from base 1. CDR1 and CDR2 are drawn from the germline V gene: SGHRS, YFSETQ. TCRbeta CDR3 regions were amplified from genomic DNA using the immunoSEQ Assay, a bias-controlled multiplex PCR. Per the source publication's procedure: The number of nucleated cells in each sample was estimated by amplification of reference gene primers within the assay. To quantify the absolute abundance of each unique TCRbeta CDR3 rearrangement, sequence reads were collapsed and filtered. Productive Simpson clonality was computed per sample as the square root of Simpson's diversity index over productive rearrangements. TCRdb obtained this table from immuneACCESS and retained in-frame rearrangements with V and J assigned. These tables miss some clones; where compared with another copy, unresolved V genes account for less than half of the shortfall, and the remainder is unexplained. V, J and clone size are those of that table, while D and trimming were read from the DNA. The sample table lists over 50,000 clones, approximately 85% of them with a count of one. The ten largest clones capture 4.5% to 5% of the sample.

Details on this clone: No cognate antigen has been identified for it. No qualities accompany the bases; no much larger clone lies one base away.

The TCR originated in a human donor in a cohort sampled during active COVID-19. The sample consisted of peripheral blood. The rearranged segments are TRBV5-1 and TRBJ2-7; 9 central nucleotides agree with TRBD2. In nucleotides, the sequence is TGCGCCAGCAGAAGCGGGGGGAACTCCTACGAGCAGTACTTC. This yields the protein CASRSGGNSYEQYF.